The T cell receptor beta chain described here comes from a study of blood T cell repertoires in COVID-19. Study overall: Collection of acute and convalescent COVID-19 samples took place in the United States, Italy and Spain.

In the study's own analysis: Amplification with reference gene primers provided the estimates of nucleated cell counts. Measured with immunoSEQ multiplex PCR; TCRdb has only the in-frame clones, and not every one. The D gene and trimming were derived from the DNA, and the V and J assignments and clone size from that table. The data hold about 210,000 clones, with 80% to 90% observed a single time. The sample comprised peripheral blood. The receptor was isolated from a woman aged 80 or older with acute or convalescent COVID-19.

The CDR3 here is CASLSIRTSSNEQFF. The CDR3 DNA reads TGTGCCAGCCTTTCGATCAGGACTAGCTCCAATGAGCAGTTCTTC. The chain recombines TRBV27 with TRBJ2-1; 8 positions match TRBD2. V gave up 8 bases and J gave up 6 bases; unmatched junction bases: 12. Germline V gives CDR1 MNHEY, CDR2 SMNVEV (reference sequence). The CDR3 is made up of 15 amino acids.